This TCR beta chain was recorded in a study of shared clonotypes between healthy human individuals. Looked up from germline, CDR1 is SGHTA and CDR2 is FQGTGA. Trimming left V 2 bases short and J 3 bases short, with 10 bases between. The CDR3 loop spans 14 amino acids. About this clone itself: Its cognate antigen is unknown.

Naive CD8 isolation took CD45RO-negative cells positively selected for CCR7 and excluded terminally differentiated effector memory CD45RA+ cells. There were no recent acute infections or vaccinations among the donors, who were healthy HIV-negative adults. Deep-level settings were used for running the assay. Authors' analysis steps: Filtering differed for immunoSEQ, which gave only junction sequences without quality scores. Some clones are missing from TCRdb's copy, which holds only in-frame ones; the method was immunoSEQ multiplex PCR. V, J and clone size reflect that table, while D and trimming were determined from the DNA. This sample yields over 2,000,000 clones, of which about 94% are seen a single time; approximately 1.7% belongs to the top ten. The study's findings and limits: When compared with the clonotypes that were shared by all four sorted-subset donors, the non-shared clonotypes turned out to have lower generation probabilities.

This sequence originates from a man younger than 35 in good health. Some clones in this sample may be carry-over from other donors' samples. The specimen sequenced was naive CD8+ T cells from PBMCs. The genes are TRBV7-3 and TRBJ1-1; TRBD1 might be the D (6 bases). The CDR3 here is CASSLQGFHTEAFF. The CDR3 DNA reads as TGTGCCAGCAGCTTACAGGGGTTCCACACTGAAGCTTTCTTT.